Shown below are 11 T cell receptor beta chains from a single sample sequenced in a study of blood T cell repertoires in COVID-19. The data were produced by immunoSEQ multiplex PCR, yet TCRdb's version contains in-frame clones alone and is incomplete. The repertoire holds around 97,000 clones, with 89% as singletons. Sequenced input: peripheral blood. These receptors were taken from a woman aged 55-75 years with acute or convalescent COVID-19.

The chain is built from TRBV30 and TRBJ1-6, with D possibly being TRBD1 (5 bases). This CDR3 comprises 15 residues. Germline CDR1 reads GTSNPN; CDR2 reads SVGIG (reference sequence). V was shortened by 0 bases and J by 5 bases, with 11 bases between the two germline ends. CDR3 sequence reads: CAWSVRWGDNSPLHF. Here the CDR3 DNA reads TGTGCCTGGAGTGTGAGGTGGGGGGATAATTCACCCCTCCACTTT.

V usage is TRBV7-9 and J usage is TRBJ2-5; weak D call: TRBD1 (5 bases). The V and J ends lost 5 bases and 4 bases respectively, with 14 bases between them. This CDR3 spans 14 amino acids. Germline lookup yields CDR1 SEHNR and CDR2 FQNEAQ (reference sequence). The CDR3 coding sequence is TGTGCCAGCAGCCCTAGTATTACAGGAGAGACCCAGTACTTC. Translated: CASSPSITGETQYF.

This clone showed up just once. The rearrangement uses TRBV15 and TRBJ1-5; the match to TRBD1 covers 7 bases. Germline values: CDR1 LNHNV, CDR2 YYDKDF (reference sequence). The CDR3 has 13 residues. V shed 9 bases and J 6 bases; nucleotides not matched to a gene: 8. The CDR3 reads CATTSGTAQPQHF. The CDR3 region has the DNA TGTGCCACGACATCCGGGACAGCTCAGCCCCAGCATTTT.

The CDR3 sequence is CARTGLCGNQPQHF. CDR3 nucleotides: TGTGCCAGAACAGGGTTATGTGGCAATCAGCCCCAGCATTTT. The rearrangement links TRBV10-3 to TRBJ1-5; perhaps TRBD1 as D (6 bases). CDR1 and CDR2 (germline): ENHRY, SYGVKD. The CDR3 is made up of 14 amino acids. Deletions cut 10 bases from V and 2 bases from J, with 15 bases between.

This sequence joins TRBV6-5 and TRBJ2-5, with 10 positions matching TRBD1. Looked up from germline, CDR1 is MNHEY and CDR2 is SVGAGI. The CDR3 loop spans 14 amino acids. Trimming removed 6 bases from V and 5 bases from J; junction bases left unmatched: 6. The CDR3 DNA follows: TGTGCCAGCAGGGGGACAGGGGCACAGGAGACCCAGTACTTC. Amino acid sequence: CASRGTGAQETQYF.

The genes are TRBV10-2 and TRBJ2-7; 10 bases agree with TRBD1. Unmatched junction bases numbered 8, after V lost 6 bases and J lost 6 bases. The CDR3 runs to 14 residues. Germline assignment: CDR1 WSHSY and CDR2 SAAADI. CDR3 residues: CASSLGQGRSEQYF. The CDR3, as DNA: TGCGCCAGCAGCTTGGGACAGGGGAGAAGCGAGCAGTACTTC.

This clone was seen a few times. The V call is TRBV7-2, the J call TRBJ1-5; 8 bases align to TRBD1. The CDR3 consists of 15 residues. Per germline, CDR1 SGHTA and CDR2 FQGNSA. The ends lost 5 bases at V and 0 bases at J; junction bases unmatched: 3. Written as DNA, the CDR3 is TGTGCCAGCAGCGGACAGGGTTATAGCAATCAGCCCCAGCATTTT. Its translation: CASSGQGYSNQPQHF.

The chain carries TRBV6-5 and TRBJ1-4; the match to TRBD1 covers 8 bases. V shed 7 bases, J shed 8 bases, and the junction held 9 bases outside the gene matches. Germline V gene data show CDR1 as MNHEY and CDR2 as SVGAGI. The CDR3 sequence is 14 residues long. CDR3 residues: CASNRQGTEEKLFF. The CDR3 bases are TGTGCCAGCAATAGACAGGGGACAGAGGAAAAACTGTTTTTT.

The chain has TRBV27 and TRBJ1-2, with 8 bases aligning to TRBD1. The V segment lost 5 bases and the J segment 8 bases; nucleotides outside the gene matches: 10. Germline V lookup: CDR1 MNHEY, CDR2 SMNVEV (reference sequence). The CDR3 has 14 amino acids. The CDR3 sequence: CASSQTGVMDGYTF. For the CDR3, the DNA is TGTGCCAGCAGTCAGACAGGGGTAATGGACGGCTACACCTTC.

V gene TRBV30 combines with J gene TRBJ1-3; TRBD1 matches at 9 bases. Per germline, CDR1 GTSNPN and CDR2 SVGIG (reference sequence). With V trimmed by 6 bases and J by 3 bases, 3 bases remained unmatched. The CDR3 consists of 13 residues. Here the CDR3 DNA reads TGTGCCTGCGGACAGGGGTTTGGAAACACCATATATTTT. Translated, it gives CACGQGFGNTIYF.

V gene TRBV15 combines with J gene TRBJ1-3; D might be TRBD1 (5 bases). Germline V gene sequence: CDR1 LNHNV, CDR2 YYDKDF (reference sequence). The germline V and J ends were trimmed by 3 bases and 0 bases, with 27 bases remaining between them. This CDR3 is 21 amino acids long. This chain's CDR3 is CATSRSGGGSMVTSSGNTIYF. CDR3 bases: TGTGCCACCAGCAGGAGCGGGGGTGGCAGCATGGTAACTAGCTCTGGAAACACCATATATTTT.